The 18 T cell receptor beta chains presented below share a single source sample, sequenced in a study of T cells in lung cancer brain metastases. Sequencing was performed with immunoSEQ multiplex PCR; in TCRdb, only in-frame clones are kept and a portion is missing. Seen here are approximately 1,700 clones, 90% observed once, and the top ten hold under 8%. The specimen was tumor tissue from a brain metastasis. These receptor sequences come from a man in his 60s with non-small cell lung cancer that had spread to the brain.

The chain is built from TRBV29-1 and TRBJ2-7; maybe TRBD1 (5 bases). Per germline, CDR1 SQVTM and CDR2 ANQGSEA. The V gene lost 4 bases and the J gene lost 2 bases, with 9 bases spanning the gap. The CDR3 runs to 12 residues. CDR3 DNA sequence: TGCAGCGTTGGGAAGGGGACCTACGAGCAGTACTTC. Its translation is CSVGKGTYEQYF.

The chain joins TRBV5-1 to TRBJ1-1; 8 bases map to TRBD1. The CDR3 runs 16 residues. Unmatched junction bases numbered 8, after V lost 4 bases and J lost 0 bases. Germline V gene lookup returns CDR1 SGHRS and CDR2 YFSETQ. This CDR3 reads CASSKDRVGMNTEAFF. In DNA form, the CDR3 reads TGCGCCAGCAGCAAGGACAGGGTAGGCATGAACACTGAAGCTTTCTTT. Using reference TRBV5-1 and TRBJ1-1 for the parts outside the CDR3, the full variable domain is KAGVTQTPRYLIKTRGQQVTLSCSPISGHRSVSWYQQTPGQGLQFLFEYFSETQRNKGNFPGRFSGRQFSNSRSEMNVSTLELGDSALYLCASSKDRVGMNTEAFFGQGTRLTVV.

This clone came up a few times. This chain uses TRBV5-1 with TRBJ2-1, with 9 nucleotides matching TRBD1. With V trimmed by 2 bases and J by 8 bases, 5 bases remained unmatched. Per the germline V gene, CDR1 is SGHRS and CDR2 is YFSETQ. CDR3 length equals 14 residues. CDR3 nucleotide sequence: TGCGCCAGCAGCTTAGGGACAGGGCTAGATGAGCAGTTCTTC. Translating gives CASSLGTGLDEQFF.

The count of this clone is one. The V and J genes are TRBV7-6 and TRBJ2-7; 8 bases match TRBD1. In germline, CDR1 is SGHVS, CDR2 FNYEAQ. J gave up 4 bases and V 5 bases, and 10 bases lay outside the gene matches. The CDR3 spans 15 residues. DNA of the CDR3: TGTGCCAGCAGCCCCTCCGGGACAGGACTTTACGAGCAGTACTTC. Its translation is CASSPSGTGLYEQYF.

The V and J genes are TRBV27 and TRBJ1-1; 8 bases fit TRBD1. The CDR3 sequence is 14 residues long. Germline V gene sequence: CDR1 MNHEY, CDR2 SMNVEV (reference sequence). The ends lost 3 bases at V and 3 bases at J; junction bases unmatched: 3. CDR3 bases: TGTGCCAGCAGTTTCAGGGGGCCGGACACTGAAGCTTTCTTT. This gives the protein CASSFRGPDTEAFF.

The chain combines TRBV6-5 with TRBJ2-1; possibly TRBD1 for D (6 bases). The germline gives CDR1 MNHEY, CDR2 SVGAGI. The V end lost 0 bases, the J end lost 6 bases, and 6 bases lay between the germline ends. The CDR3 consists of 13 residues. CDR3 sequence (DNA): TGTGCCAGCAGTTACTCGGGGGCCAATGAGCAGTTCTTC. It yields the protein CASSYSGANEQFF.

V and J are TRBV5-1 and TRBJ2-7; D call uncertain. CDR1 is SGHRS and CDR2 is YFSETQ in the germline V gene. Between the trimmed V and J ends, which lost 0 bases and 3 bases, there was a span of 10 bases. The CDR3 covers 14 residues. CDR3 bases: TGCGCCAGCAGCTTGGACAGAACCATCTACGAGCAGTACTTC. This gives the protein CASSLDRTIYEQYF.

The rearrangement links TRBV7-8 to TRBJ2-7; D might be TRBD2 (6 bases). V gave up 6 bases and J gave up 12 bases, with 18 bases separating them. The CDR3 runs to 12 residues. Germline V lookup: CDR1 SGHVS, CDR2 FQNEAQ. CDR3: CASSSGLPSVYF. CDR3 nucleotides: TGTGCCAGCAGTTCGGGACTTCCCAGTGTGTACTTC.

CDR3 sequence: CASNRTKRGLGKAFF. CDR3 nucleotide sequence: TGTGCCAGCAATAGAACTAAAAGGGGGCTAGGCAAAGCTTTCTTT. This chain joins TRBV21-1 and TRBJ1-1; TRBD1 is the table's D call and was not checked against the DNA. TRBV21-1 is termed a pseudogene. This CDR3 is built from 15 residues.

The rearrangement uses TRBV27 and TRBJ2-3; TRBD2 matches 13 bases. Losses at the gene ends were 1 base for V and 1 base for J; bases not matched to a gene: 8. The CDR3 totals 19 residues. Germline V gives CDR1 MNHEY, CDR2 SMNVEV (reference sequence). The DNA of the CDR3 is TGTGCCAGCAGTTTATACGCCCCTGGACTAGCGGGAGGCACAGATACGCAGTATTTT. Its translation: CASSLYAPGLAGGTDTQYF.

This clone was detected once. CDR3 bases: TGCGCCAGCAGTGAGCCCGGGACTAGCGGGATTGAGCAGTTCTTC. Encoded protein: CASSEPGTSGIEQFF. The V call is TRBV10-1, the J call TRBJ2-1; TRBD2 matches at 13 bases. With V trimmed by 2 bases and J by 9 bases, 4 bases remained unmatched. CDR1 and CDR2 from the germline V gene are WNHNN and SYGVQD (reference sequence). The CDR3 contains 15 residues.

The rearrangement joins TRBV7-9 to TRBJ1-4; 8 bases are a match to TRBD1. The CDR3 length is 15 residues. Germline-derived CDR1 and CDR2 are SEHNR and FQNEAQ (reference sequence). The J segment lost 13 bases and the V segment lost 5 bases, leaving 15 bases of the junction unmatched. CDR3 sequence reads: CASSPWDRMGSGLFF. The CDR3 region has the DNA TGTGCCAGCAGCCCCTGGGACAGGATGGGGAGCGGACTGTTTTTT. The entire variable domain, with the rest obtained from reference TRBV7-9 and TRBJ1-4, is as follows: DTGVSQNPRHKITKRGQNVTFRCDPISEHNRLYWYRQTLGQGPEFLTYFQNEAQLEKSRLLSDRFSAERPKGSFSTLEIQRTEQGDSAMYLCASSPWDRMGSGLFFGSGTQLSVL.

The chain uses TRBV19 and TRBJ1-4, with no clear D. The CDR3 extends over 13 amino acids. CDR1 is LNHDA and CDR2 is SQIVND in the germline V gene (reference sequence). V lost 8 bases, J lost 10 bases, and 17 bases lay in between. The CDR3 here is CASGSDWAGKLFF. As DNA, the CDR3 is TGTGCCAGTGGGTCGGACTGGGCCGGAAAACTGTTTTTT.

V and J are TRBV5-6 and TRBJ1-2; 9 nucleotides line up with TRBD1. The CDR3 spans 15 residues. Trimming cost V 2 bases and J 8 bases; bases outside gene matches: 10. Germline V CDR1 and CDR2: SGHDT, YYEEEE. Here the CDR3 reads CASSFLGTGQGGYTF. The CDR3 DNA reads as TGTGCCAGCAGCTTCCTGGGGACAGGGCAAGGGGGCTACACCTTC. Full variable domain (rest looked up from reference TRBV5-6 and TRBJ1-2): DAGVTQSPTHLIKTRGQQVTLRCSPKSGHDTVSWYQQALGQGPQFIFQYYEEEERQRGNFPDRFSGHQFPNYSSELNVNALLLGDSALYLCASSFLGTGQGGYTFGSGTRLTVV.

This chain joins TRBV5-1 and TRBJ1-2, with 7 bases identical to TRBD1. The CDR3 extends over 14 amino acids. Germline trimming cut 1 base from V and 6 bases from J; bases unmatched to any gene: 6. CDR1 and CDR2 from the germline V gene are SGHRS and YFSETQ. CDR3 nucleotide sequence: TGCGCCAGCAGCTTGAGACAGGGAATGGATGGCTACACCTTC. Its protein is CASSLRQGMDGYTF.

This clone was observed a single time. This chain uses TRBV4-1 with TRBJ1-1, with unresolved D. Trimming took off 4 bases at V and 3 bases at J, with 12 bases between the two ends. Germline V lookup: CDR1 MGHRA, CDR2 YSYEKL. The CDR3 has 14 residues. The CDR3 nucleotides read TGCGCCAGCAGCCGCCAGATCGGGGACACTGAAGCTTTCTTT. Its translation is CASSRQIGDTEAFF.

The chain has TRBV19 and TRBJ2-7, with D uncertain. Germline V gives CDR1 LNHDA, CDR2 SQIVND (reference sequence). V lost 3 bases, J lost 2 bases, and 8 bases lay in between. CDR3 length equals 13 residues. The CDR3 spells CASSIEATYEQYF. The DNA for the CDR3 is TGTGCCAGTAGTATCGAAGCTACCTACGAGCAGTACTTC.

The CDR3, as DNA: TGTGCCAGCAGAGTCGGGACAGGGAGGTACTACGAGCAGTACTTC. Translation: CASRVGTGRYYEQYF. The J gene is TRBJ2-7, the V gene TRBV6-1, with TRBD1 identical over 9 bases. The CDR3 has 15 amino acids. CDR1 and CDR2 from the germline V gene are MNHNS and SASEGT. V was clipped by 6 bases and J by 3 bases; unmatched bases: 9.